Detailed here is one T cell receptor (beta chain). Noted time point: pre-treatment sample, taken before nivolumab and TIL therapy. Tumor tissue came from excised metastases, mostly pleural nodules or supraclavicular lymph nodes. The CDR3 spans 14 residues. V trimming: 8 bases; J trimming: 10 bases; junction bases outside the gene matches: 15. Germline assignment: CDR1 SQVTM and CDR2 ANQGSEA. Sequencing used immunoSEQ v3. The table came from immunoSEQ multiplex PCR; TCRdb's copy has only in-frame clones and leaves some out. This table has 95,000 or so clones, under 70% appearing once. This entry is derived from a study of TIL therapy for anti-PD-1-resistant metastatic lung cancer.

The clonotype was recovered from a person between 25 and 80 years old with non-small cell lung cancer. The rearrangement uses TRBV29-1 and TRBJ2-3; 10 bases map to TRBD1. The starting material was tumor tissue, obtained at baseline. CDR3 coding DNA: TGCAGCATTAGGACAGGGGGATTCCTAGCCGCGCAGTATTTT. Protein: CSIRTGGFLAAQYF.